This T cell receptor beta chain was found in a study of blood T cell repertoires in COVID-19. Overall study context: PBMCs, B-cell-depleted T cells, or T cells provided the cDNA or gDNA that made up the material.

Original methodology: Researchers report that nucleated cell counts were estimated from reference gene primer amplification. Profiling relied on immunoSEQ multiplex PCR, and the TCRdb table lists in-frame clones only, not all of them. V and J calls and clone size come straight from that table; D and trimming were deduced from the DNA. The repertoire consists of about 220,000 clones, with less than 90% occurring once and the leading ten covering approximately 0.66%. Looked up from germline, CDR1 is LNHDA and CDR2 is SQIVND (reference sequence). The junction had 5 bases not matched to a gene; V was cut back by 3 bases and J by 3 bases. The CDR3 is made up of 15 amino acids.

The source material was peripheral blood. The sequence derives from a man between 35 and 55 years old with acute or convalescent COVID-19. The chain links TRBV19 to TRBJ1-1, with TRBD1 matching 9 bases. The DNA for the CDR3 is TGTGCCAGTAGTATTAACAGGGGGCGTTACACTGAAGCTTTCTTT. It translates to CASSINRGRYTEAFF.